This TCR beta chain was documented in a study of immune heterogeneity within non-small cell lung tumors. Study results and limitations: The repertoire of each individual patient held high-frequency T-cell receptor beta clonotypes that were largely distinct from those of other patients.

The TCR beta CDR3 region was amplified by multiplex PCR employing 32 V and 13 J primers. From the multiplex PCR reads, TCRdb called clonotypes with MiXCR, one entry per CDR3 protein. The sample has under 14,000 distinct CDR3 sequences, approximately 21% seen once. Germline CDR1 reads MDHEN; CDR2 reads SYDVKM. V dropped 7 bases and J dropped 7 bases, with 17 bases sitting between them. This CDR3 contains 13 residues. As regards this clonotype: What it binds is not known. A much larger clone sits a single nucleotide away, making a read error possible.

The starting template was genomic DNA from bulk tumor, approximately 630 ng per sample. Taken during surgery, several biopsies per primary tumor were spaced as far apart as possible within the tumor mass. It was patients with untreated, newly diagnosed non-small cell lung cancer who underwent curative surgery. The TCR originated in a man aged 55 to 70 with non-small cell lung cancer. The sequencing sample was made of lung tumor tissue. The chain is built from TRBV28 and TRBJ2-7; D might be TRBD1 (5 bases). CDR3 nucleotide sequence: TGTGCCAGCATTGCAGGGTTGGGAAAAGAGCAGTACTTC. This sequence encodes CASIAGLGKEQYF.